The present T cell receptor beta chain was sequenced within a study of response to subunit inactivated influenza vaccine. This CDR3 has 16 amino acids. The junction had 6 bases not matched to a gene; V was cut back by 5 bases and J by 2 bases. Findings of the study overall: It was suggested by the authors that few new T cells are recruited by each seasonal influenza vaccination.

This clonotype was observed a handful of times. Antigen unknown. TCRdb used MiXCR to reprocess the RT-PCR reads, holding one entry per CDR3 protein. Among 500,000 to 550,000 distinct CDR3 sequences listed, under 30% were seen once. In addition, the sample was reused for a study of T cells expressing NK-cell markers. That paper notes: The authors made TCR beta cDNA libraries by 5'RACE template switching. This switching added a universal primer site and UMIs. For several experiments, T cell sorting was restricted to the alpha-beta TCR population by means of an anti-gamma-delta TCR antibody. One observes that, in several donors, these clonotypes were also the leading ones within the CD3+CD56-NKG2C+ fraction.

The starting material was CD4+ T cells sorted from PBMCs, obtained approximately 13 days after vaccination. V and J are TRBV12-3 or TRBV12-4 and TRBJ2-3; 11 bases fit TRBD2. The sequence derives from a man over 45 who received an inactivated influenza vaccine. This CDR3 reads CASSAGTSGHTDTQYF. CDR3 sequence (DNA): TGTGCCAGCAGTGCCGGGACTAGCGGTCACACAGATACGCAGTATTTT.